A single sample is the source of the 18 T cell receptor beta chains below, sequenced in a study of circulating CD8 cells and anti-PD-1 response in melanoma. Sorting of live CD3+CD8+TCRalphabeta+ cells by PD-1 and/or TIGIT gave four subsets. TCR libraries were prepared from about 15 ng of total RNA with the QIAseq Immune Repertoire TCR panel. TCRdb itself ran the reads through MiXCR, one entry per CDR3 protein. This sample carries around 300 distinct CDR3 sequences, 8.3% of them seen once, and the ten largest clones take approximately 47%. The input for sequencing was CD8+ T cells from PBMCs, taken at baseline or after one month of anti-PD-1 therapy (not recorded which). Receptors were obtained from a human donor with melanoma.

By sample fraction, this clonotype is large. The rearrangement links TRBV27 to TRBJ2-1; no clear D. The CDR3 runs 14 residues. The germline CDR1 and CDR2 sequences are MNHEY and SMNVEV (reference sequence). The ends were cut back, 2 bases at V and 7 bases at J, with 12 bases in the middle. CDR3 nucleotides: TGTGCCAGCAGTTTAACCGGCCCATATAATGAGCAGTTCTTC. It specifies CASSLTGPYNEQFF.

By sample fraction, this clonotype is large. The J gene is TRBJ1-5, the V gene TRBV21-1; the table's D call, TRBD1, was not checked against the DNA. TRBV21-1 is marked as a pseudogene. The CDR3 runs 13 residues. Here the CDR3 reads CANYGTGNQPQHF. For the CDR3, the DNA is TGTGCCAACTACGGGACAGGGAATCAGCCCCAGCATTTT.

This clonotype ranks as medium-sized. V and J are TRBV20-1 and TRBJ2-7; possibly TRBD2 for D (6 bases). The V end lost 3 bases, the J end lost 4 bases, and 16 bases lay between the germline ends. CDR1 DFQATT and CDR2 SNEGSKA come from the germline V gene (reference sequence). The CDR3 runs 14 residues. CDR3 in amino acids: CSASNVRGAYEQYF. CDR3 sequence (DNA): TGCAGTGCTAGTAACGTACGCGGGGCATACGAGCAGTACTTC.

The genes are TRBV20-1 and TRBJ2-1; D not resolved. CDR1 and CDR2 from the germline V gene are DFQATT and SNEGSKA (reference sequence). There are 15 residues in the CDR3. V lost 3 bases, J lost 8 bases, and 20 bases lay in between. The CDR3 nucleotides are TGCAGTGCTAGCGGGTCCTTTACTCCTGGCGATGAGCAGTTCTTC. This sequence encodes CSASGSFTPGDEQFF.

By sample fraction, this clonotype is large. The rearrangement joins TRBV28 to TRBJ2-1; D unclear. Germline V gene sequence: CDR1 MDHEN, CDR2 SYDVKM. CDR3 length equals 15 residues. The ends were cut back, 2 bases at V and 3 bases at J, with 11 bases in the middle. The CDR3 here is CASSLVGLVYNEQFF. For the CDR3, the DNA is TGTGCCAGCAGTTTAGTCGGTCTAGTCTACAATGAGCAGTTCTTC.

By proportion, this clonotype is large. The chain joins TRBV29-1 to TRBJ1-3; D call uncertain. In germline, CDR1 is SQVTM, CDR2 ANQGSEA. V was trimmed by 5 bases and J by 0 bases, leaving 11 bases between them. The CDR3 sequence is 14 residues long. CDR3 protein: CSVRFDLSGNTIYF. Written as DNA, the CDR3 is TGCAGCGTTCGTTTTGACCTCTCTGGAAACACCATATATTTT.

By proportion, this clonotype is medium-sized (0.01 to 0.1%). The junction differs from germline at one of its ends, possibly a read error. The chain couples TRBV2 to TRBJ1-1; D remains unclear. Per the germline V gene, CDR1 is SNHLY and CDR2 is FYNNEI. This CDR3 spans 17 amino acids. CDR3 amino acids: CASSGLRTRTMNTEALF. The CDR3 coding sequence is TGTGCCAGCAGTGGCCTCCGGACCCGGACCATGAACACTGAAGCTCTCTTT.

This clonotype ranks as large. The chain employs TRBV29-1 and TRBJ2-7; weak D call: TRBD1 (6 bases). Germline lookup yields CDR1 SQVTM and CDR2 ANQGSEA. This CDR3 has 16 residues. V was trimmed by 0 bases and J by 0 bases, leaving 15 bases between them. Here the CDR3 DNA reads TGCAGCGTTGAAGAGACACAGACAGGAAGCTCCTACGAGCAGTACTTC. The encoded protein is CSVEETQTGSSYEQYF.

This clonotype is large by share. The chain joins TRBV29-1 to TRBJ2-3; possibly TRBD2 for D (5 bases). The CDR3 is 16 amino acids. Germline assignment: CDR1 SQVTM and CDR2 ANQGSEA. Between the trimmed V and J ends, which lost 0 bases and 2 bases, there was a span of 15 bases. CDR3 bases: TGCAGCGTTGAAGATCCCTCGGGGATTCCCACAGATACGCAGTATTTT. Protein: CSVEDPSGIPTDTQYF.

Within the sample, this clonotype is medium-sized. The final CDR3 position lacks the conserved phenylalanine or tryptophan, pointing to a likely read error. V and J are TRBV28 and TRBJ2-7; 7 bases are a match to TRBD1. Germline CDR1 MDHEN, CDR2 SYDVKM. The V segment lost 7 bases and the J segment 3 bases; nucleotides outside the gene matches: 6. The CDR3 runs 13 residues. The DNA of the CDR3 is TGTGCCAGCACGAGACAGGGAGACTACGAGCAGTACTTA. It specifies CASTRQGDYEQYL.

This clonotype rates as medium-sized. The rearrangement uses TRBV28 and TRBJ2-7; no definite D call. This CDR3 is built from 17 residues. Trimming shortened V by 6 bases and J by 2 bases, and 23 bases separated the two germline ends. The germline CDR1 and CDR2 sequences are MDHEN and SYDVKM. CDR3 DNA: TGTGCCAGCAGCCCCCCCATGGTGATCGGACGAACCTACGAGCAGTACTTC. This codes for CASSPPMVIGRTYEQYF.

By proportion, this clonotype is large (0.1 to 1%). V gene TRBV27 combines with J gene TRBJ2-7, with D tentatively TRBD2 (5 bases). Germline loops: CDR1 MNHEY, CDR2 SMNVEV (reference sequence). The CDR3 spans 12 residues. Trimming removed 3 bases at V and 6 bases at J, with 9 bases between. The CDR3 protein is CASSFGGGEQYF. CDR3 in DNA: TGTGCCAGCAGTTTTGGAGGAGGCGAGCAGTACTTC.

By share, this clonotype ranks as medium-sized. Relative to the germline gene, one junction end is altered; a read error may explain this. The rearrangement uses TRBV29-1 and TRBJ1-1; D unresolved. Per the germline V gene, CDR1 is SQVTM and CDR2 is ANQGSEA. The CDR3 covers 14 residues. CDR3 nucleotides: TGCAGTGTTGAAGAGACACGACCGGGAACTGAAGCTTTCTTT. Residues: CSVEETRPGTEAFF.

The rearrangement joins TRBV28 to TRBJ2-5; 8 bases match TRBD2. The junction had 7 bases not matched to a gene; V was cut back by 2 bases and J by 5 bases. CDR1 is MDHEN and CDR2 is SYDVKM in the germline V gene. The CDR3 is made up of 15 amino acids. This CDR3 is CASSLALAGTETQYF. The CDR3 nucleotides are TGTGCCAGCAGTTTAGCGCTAGCGGGCACGGAGACCCAGTACTTC.

This clonotype is large by share. The rearrangement uses TRBV28 and TRBJ2-7, with 7 bases matching TRBD1. The germline V gene encodes CDR1 MDHEN and CDR2 SYDVKM. The CDR3 covers 13 residues. J gave up 3 bases and V 7 bases, and 6 bases lay outside the gene matches. The CDR3 protein is CASTRQGDYEQYF. The CDR3 DNA is TGTGCCAGCACGAGACAGGGAGACTACGAGCAGTACTTC.

By sample share, this clonotype is medium-sized (0.01 to 0.1%). This sequence joins TRBV25-1 and TRBJ2-1, with TRBD2 identical over 11 bases. J gave up 5 bases and V 8 bases, and 5 bases lay outside the gene matches. This CDR3 spans 14 amino acids. Germline V gene data show CDR1 as MGHDK and CDR2 as SYGVNS. The CDR3 DNA reads as TGTGCCAGCTCTAGCGGGAGGAGAAACAATGAGCAGTTCTTC. It translates to CASSSGRRNNEQFF.

By share, this clonotype ranks as large (0.1 to 1%). The chain is built from TRBV28 and TRBJ2-7; D is unresolved. The CDR3 runs to 11 residues. Germline lookup yields CDR1 MDHEN and CDR2 SYDVKM. Trimming removed 5 bases from V and 3 bases from J, with 5 bases in between. The CDR3 DNA reads TGTGCCAGCAGTCCCTACTACGAGCAGTACTTC. Amino acid sequence: CASSPYYEQYF.

This clonotype ranks as large. The chain couples TRBV14 to TRBJ2-1, with D perhaps matching TRBD2 (5 bases). The CDR3 contains 13 residues. Germline CDR1 and CDR2: SGHDN and FVKESK. V lost 4 bases and J lost 3, with 7 bases in between. This CDR3 is CASSPGIYNEQFF. CDR3 nucleotides: TGTGCCAGCAGCCCGGGAATCTACAATGAGCAGTTCTTC.